The count of the clone carrying this TCR beta chain is one. The sample holds other DNA sequences that translate to the same CDR3. CD45RO-negative, CCR7-positively selected cells formed the naive CD8 fraction, excluding terminally differentiated effector memory CD45RA+ cells. V was cut by 0 bases and J by 5 bases, with 4 bases left in between. There are 13 residues in the CDR3. Germline lookup yields CDR1 MNHEY and CDR2 SMNVEV (reference sequence). This specimen comes from a study of shared clonotypes between healthy human individuals. In the study overall: The study enrolled two women and three men aged 18 to 49. CD4 naive and CD4 memory each took three plates per donor, while CD8 naive took two and CD8 memory one.

Running of the assay took place at deep level. TCRdb's copy holds only in-frame clones and misses some; the assay was immunoSEQ multiplex PCR. The repertoire holds around 640,000 clones, with 96% as singletons. The clonotype comes from a woman in her twenties or thirties in good health. The specimen sequenced was naive CD8+ T cells sorted from blood. The chain combines TRBV27 with TRBJ2-2; D remains ambiguous. CDR3 bases: TGTGCCAGCAGTTTATCGGTTACCGGGGAGCTGTTTTTT. Translated, it gives CASSLSVTGELFF.